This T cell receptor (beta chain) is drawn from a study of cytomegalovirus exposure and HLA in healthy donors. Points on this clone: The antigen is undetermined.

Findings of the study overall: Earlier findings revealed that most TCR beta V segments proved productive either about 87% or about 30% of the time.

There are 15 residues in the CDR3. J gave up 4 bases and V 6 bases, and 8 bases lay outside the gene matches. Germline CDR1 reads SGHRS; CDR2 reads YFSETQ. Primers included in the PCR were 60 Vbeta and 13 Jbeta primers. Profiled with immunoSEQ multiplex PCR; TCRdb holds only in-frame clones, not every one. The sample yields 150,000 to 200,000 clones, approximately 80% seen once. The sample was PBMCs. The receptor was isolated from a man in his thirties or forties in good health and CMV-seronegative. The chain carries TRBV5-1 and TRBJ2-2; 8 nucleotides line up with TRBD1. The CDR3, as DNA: TGCGCCAGCAACCCCCAGGGGGCGCCCACCGGGGAGCTGTTTTTT. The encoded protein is CASNPQGAPTGELFF.